This TCR beta chain came from a study of cytomegalovirus exposure and HLA in healthy donors. About the research overall: Among 150 million to 200 million T cells, an earlier analysis found about 110 million unique TCR beta sequences.

The V end lost 0 bases, the J end lost 5 bases, and 11 bases lay between the germline ends. Germline V lookup: CDR1 SGDLS, CDR2 YYNGEE. There are 14 residues in the CDR3. Details on this clone: The antigen remains unidentified.

The PCR used 60 Vbeta and 13 Jbeta primers. TCRdb keeps only in-frame clones here, not all; method: immunoSEQ multiplex PCR. The table includes 120,000 to 150,000 clones, about 80% detected once. Findings and limits, study-wide: Testing in vitro showed a few CMV-associated chains specific for CMV antigens. HLA restriction was apparent for most CMV-associated TCR beta chains in a later analysis. Certain sequence variants were highly shared and formed a cluster, and this cluster was likely a sequencing artifact.

The origin of this receptor is a woman aged 25 to 39 in good health and CMV-seronegative. The J gene is TRBJ1-2, the V gene TRBV9, with D possibly matching TRBD1 (5 bases). The specimen was PBMCs. CDR3 DNA sequence: TGTGCCAGCAGCGTAGTCCAGGGTGGGTATGGCTACACCTTC. It translates to CASSVVQGGYGYTF.